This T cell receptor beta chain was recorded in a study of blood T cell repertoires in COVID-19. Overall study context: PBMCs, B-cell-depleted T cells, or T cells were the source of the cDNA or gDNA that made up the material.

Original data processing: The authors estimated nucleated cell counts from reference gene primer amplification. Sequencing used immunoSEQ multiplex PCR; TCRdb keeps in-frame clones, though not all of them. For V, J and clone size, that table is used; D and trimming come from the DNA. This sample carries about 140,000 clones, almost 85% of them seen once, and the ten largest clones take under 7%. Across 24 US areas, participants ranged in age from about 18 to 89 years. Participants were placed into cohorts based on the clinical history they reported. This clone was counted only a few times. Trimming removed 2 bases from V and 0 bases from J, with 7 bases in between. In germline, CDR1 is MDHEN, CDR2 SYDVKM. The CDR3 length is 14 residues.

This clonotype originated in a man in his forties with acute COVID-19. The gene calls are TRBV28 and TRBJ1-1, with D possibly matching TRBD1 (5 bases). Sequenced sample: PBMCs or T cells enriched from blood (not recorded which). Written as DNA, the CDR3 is TGTGCCAGCAGTTTACAGGGATTGAACACTGAAGCTTTCTTT. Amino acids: CASSLQGLNTEAFF.